A single sample gave rise to the 25 T cell receptor beta chains below, sequenced in a study of T cells after posttransplantation cyclophosphamide. TCRdb's copy holds only in-frame clones and misses some; the assay was immunoSEQ multiplex PCR. The sample is made up of some 12,000 clones, none counted only once. Cyclophosphamide on days +3 and +4 followed busulfan-fludarabine conditioning and a marrow graft. Source: PBMCs, taken after allogeneic stem cell transplant with posttransplant cyclophosphamide. The receptors come from a female patient aged 35 to 55 who received an allogeneic stem cell transplant from a related donor, was CMV-positive, and had acute GVHD only. Some T cells may be the graft donor's.

This chain connects TRBV9 to TRBJ2-3; 13 bases map to TRBD2. Germline CDR1 SGDLS, CDR2 YYNGEE. The CDR3 runs 16 residues. V trimming: 4 bases; J trimming: 4 bases; junction bases outside the gene matches: 6. In DNA form, the CDR3 reads TGTGCCAGCAGCCGAAAAGGACTAGCGGGAGCAGATACGCAGTATTTT. This translates into CASSRKGLAGADTQYF.

This clone was detected a few times. The chain employs TRBV28 and TRBJ2-7; either TRBD1 or TRBD2 may fit D (5 bases each). Trimming removed 5 bases from V and 7 bases from J, with 15 bases in between. The CDR3 is made up of 13 amino acids. Germline-derived CDR1 and CDR2 are MDHEN and SYDVKM. CDR3: CASSLPGPGEQYV. The DNA of the CDR3 is TGTGCCAGCAGTCTCCCGGGGCCGGGAGAGCAGTACGTC.

This clone has at least ten counts. The J gene is TRBJ2-7, the V gene TRBV5-6; 8 bases are shared with TRBD1. This CDR3 has 15 amino acids. Losses at the gene ends were 0 bases for V and 6 bases for J; bases not matched to a gene: 8. The germline V gene has CDR1 SGHDT and CDR2 YYEEEE. CDR3 sequence (DNA): TGTGCCAGCAGCTTGGGGGGCAGGGGGCTAACCGAGCAGTACTTC. As protein: CASSLGGRGLTEQYF.

This clone has a count of ten or more. Within the sample, other DNA sequences also encode this same CDR3. This sequence joins TRBV7-3 and TRBJ2-3, with 7 bases that match TRBD2. J gave up 2 bases and V 3 bases, and 8 bases lay outside the gene matches. The length of the CDR3 is 16 residues. Germline V lookup: CDR1 SGHTA, CDR2 FQGTGA. The CDR3 is CASSLGGDLFTDTQYF. The CDR3 DNA sequence: TGTGCCAGCAGCTTGGGGGGGGACCTATTCACAGATACGCAGTATTTT.

The CDR3 DNA follows: TGTGCCAGCAGGGGACTTCAAACGTACTTC. Its protein product is CASRGLQTYF. The chain joins TRBV25-1 to TRBJ2-5; weak D call: TRBD2 (6 bases). The length of the CDR3 is 10 residues. V dropped 6 bases and J dropped 13 bases, with 12 bases sitting between them. Germline values: CDR1 MGHDK, CDR2 SYGVNS.

This chain connects TRBV23-1 to TRBJ2-7, with D possibly being TRBD2 (6 bases). TRBV23-1 carries the ORF label, with uncertain function. V lost 2 bases to trimming and J lost 2 bases, with 25 bases between them. This CDR3 spans 19 amino acids. CDR3 bases: TGCGCCAGCAGTCAACGAAAAAAGGGTACCGGGACTGAACCCTACGAGCAGTACGTC. Its protein product is CASSQRKKGTGTEPYEQYV.

This clone was seen repeatedly, ten times or more. This chain uses TRBV7-2 with TRBJ1-1; perhaps TRBD1 as D (5 bases). V shed 5 bases and J shed 2 bases, with 9 bases lying between them. Germline V gene data show CDR1 as SGHTA and CDR2 as FQGNSA. The CDR3 spans 13 residues. Here the CDR3 DNA reads TGTGCCAGCAGCGACGACAGTAACACTGAAGCTTTCTTT. Translated: CASSDDSNTEAFF.

This clone came up many times. This chain uses TRBV27 with TRBJ1-2; no definite D call. CDR3 size: 13 residues. Per germline, CDR1 MNHEY and CDR2 SMNVEV (reference sequence). The V gene lost 6 bases and the J gene lost 0 bases, with 8 bases spanning the gap. CDR3 residues: CASSPTPNYGYTF. The DNA of the CDR3 is TGTGCCAGCAGCCCCACACCTAACTATGGCTACACCTTC.

In its sample, this clone was seen a few times. This chain joins TRBV5-1 and TRBJ2-5; maybe TRBD1 (5 bases). This CDR3 spans 13 amino acids. Trimming cost V 4 bases and J 4 bases, with 11 bases left between them. Germline loops: CDR1 SGHRS, CDR2 YFSETQ. As DNA, the CDR3 is TGCGCCAGCAGCGGAACTCAGGGAGAGACCCAGTACTTC. It codes for CASSGTQGETQYF.

In its sample, this clone was seen many times. The rearrangement links TRBV11-2 to TRBJ1-1, with D possibly TRBD1 on 5 matching bases. Germline loops: CDR1 SGHAT, CDR2 FQNNGV. The CDR3 has 16 amino acids. Trimming took off 4 bases at V and 1 base at J, with 16 bases between the two ends. CDR3 nucleotide sequence: TGTGCCAGCAGCTCCCTGGAAAGGGGAACGAACACTGAAGCTTTCTTT. This gives the protein CASSSLERGTNTEAFF.

This clone was seen more than once but under ten times. The chain has TRBV6-5 and TRBJ1-1; 7 positions agree with TRBD1. This CDR3 comprises 14 residues. The V gene's germline CDR1 is MNHEY and CDR2 SVGAGI. V lost 7 bases and J lost 4; bases outside the gene matches: 9. CDR3 protein: CASNYRGRGTEAFF. CDR3 DNA sequence: TGTGCCAGCAACTACAGGGGACGCGGCACTGAAGCTTTCTTT.

This clone is medium-sized by share. The rearrangement joins TRBV7-3 to TRBJ1-1; D unresolved. Germline V lookup: CDR1 SGHTA, CDR2 FQGTGA. This CDR3 spans 15 amino acids. Deletions cut 4 bases from V and 1 base from J, with 13 bases between. In nucleotides, the CDR3 is TGTGCCAGCAGCTCGACCGGGGAGGGGAACACTGAAGCTTTCTTT. This encodes CASSSTGEGNTEAFF. The variable domain in full, completed from reference TRBV7-3 and TRBJ1-1, reads GAGVSQTPSNKVTEKGKYVELRCDPISGHTALYWYRQSLGQGPEFLIYFQGTGAADDSGLPNDRFFAVRPEGSVSTLKIQRTERGDSAVYLCASSSTGEGNTEAFFGQGTRLTVV.

This clone showed up many times. CDR3 nucleotide sequence: TGTGCCAGCAGTCCGACAGGGAATAGCAATCAGCCCCAGCATTTT. Its translation: CASSPTGNSNQPQHF. V and J are TRBV6-1 and TRBJ1-5, with 7 nucleotides matching TRBD1. Trimming removed 5 bases from V and 0 bases from J; junction bases left unmatched: 4. This CDR3 spans 15 amino acids. The germline gives CDR1 MNHNS, CDR2 SASEGT.

Ten or more counts support this clone. V usage is TRBV7-9 and J usage is TRBJ1-1; D is perhaps TRBD1 (6 bases). Trimming took 5 bases from V and 3 from J, leaving 13 bases between them. In germline, CDR1 is SEHNR, CDR2 FQNEAQ (reference sequence). This CDR3 is built from 14 residues. CDR3 sequence reads: CASSVTGLDTEAFF. The CDR3, as DNA: TGTGCCAGCAGCGTCACAGGGTTGGACACTGAAGCTTTCTTT.

This clone was seen ten or more times. The junction and the germline gene differ at one end; a read error may be behind it. This chain connects TRBV7-7 to TRBJ2-1; the D gene is possibly TRBD2 (6 bases). The CDR3 loop spans 15 amino acids. CDR1 is SSHAT and CDR2 is FNYEAQ in the germline V gene (reference sequence). CDR3 protein: CASSKDGSSYNEQFF. The CDR3 DNA reads TGTGCTAGCAGCAAGGACGGGAGCTCCTACAATGAGCAGTTCTTC.

The chain has TRBV7-8 and TRBJ2-5; 11 bases match TRBD2. V lost 6 bases and J lost 3; bases outside the gene matches: 0. CDR1 is SGHVS, CDR2 FQNEAQ, per germline. This CDR3 is 13 amino acids long. The CDR3 DNA reads TGTGCCAGCAGGACTAGCGGGGAAGAGACCCAGTACTTC. Its translation is CASRTSGEETQYF.

This clone was counted ten times or more. This chain links TRBV5-1 with TRBJ2-6; 8 positions agree with TRBD1. This CDR3 region has 18 residues. Germline lookup yields CDR1 SGHRS and CDR2 YFSETQ. Trimming cost V 4 bases and J 0 bases; bases outside gene matches: 9. The CDR3 is CASSLRQGLSSGANVLTF. As DNA, the CDR3 is TGCGCCAGCAGCCTACGACAGGGGCTAAGCTCTGGGGCCAACGTCCTGACTTTC.

This clone was found many times. The rearrangement uses TRBV5-1 and TRBJ2-1; no clear D. The CDR3 has 11 amino acids. Germline loops: CDR1 SGHRS, CDR2 YFSETQ. The V end was cut by 3 bases, the J end by 4 bases, with 2 bases between. Here the CDR3 DNA reads TGCGCCAGCAGCTCTTACAATGAGCAGTTCTTC. It encodes CASSSYNEQFF. Full variable domain (rest looked up from reference TRBV5-1 and TRBJ2-1): KAGVTQTPRYLIKTRGQQVTLSCSPISGHRSVSWYQQTPGQGLQFLFEYFSETQRNKGNFPGRFSGRQFSNSRSEMNVSTLELGDSALYLCASSSYNEQFFGPGTRLTVL.

In this sample, this clone turned up many times. The chain has TRBV27 and TRBJ1-1; the D gene is possibly TRBD1 (5 bases). The V and J ends lost 4 bases and 1 base respectively, with 10 bases between them. This CDR3 contains 14 residues. Germline V gene sequence: CDR1 MNHEY, CDR2 SMNVEV (reference sequence). CDR3 DNA sequence: TGTGCCAGCAGTTCGCGACAGCCGAACACTGAAGCTTTCTTT. Translating it yields CASSSRQPNTEAFF.

This clone was observed at least ten times. CDR3 sequence reads: CASSVGAGAGNQPQHF. Here the CDR3 DNA reads TGTGCCAGCAGCGTAGGGGCAGGGGCGGGCAATCAGCCCCAGCATTTT. This chain links TRBV9 with TRBJ1-5, with D possibly matching TRBD1 (6 bases). V lost 0 bases and J lost 2, with 12 bases in between. CDR3 length equals 16 residues. CDR1 and CDR2 from the germline V gene are SGDLS and YYNGEE. Full variable domain (missing parts from reference TRBV9 and TRBJ1-5): DSGVTQTPKHLITATGQRVTLRCSPRSGDLSVYWYQQSLDQGLQFLIQYYNGEERAKGNILERFSAQQFPDLHSELNLSSLELGDSALYFCASSVGAGAGNQPQHFGDGTRLSIL.

This clone was detected ten times or more. The chain employs TRBV7-2 and TRBJ2-7, with 11 bases that match TRBD2. Germline trimming cut 1 base from V and 5 bases from J; bases unmatched to any gene: 1. Germline assignment: CDR1 SGHTA and CDR2 FQGNSA. This CDR3 has 14 amino acids. CDR3 DNA: TGTGCCAGCAGCTTAGGGGGACTAGCGGACGAGCAGTACGTC. Translating gives CASSLGGLADEQYV.

This clone was counted only a few times. The chain has TRBV5-4 and TRBJ2-2; TRBD1 might be the D (5 bases). Trimming took off 4 bases at V and 0 bases at J, with 13 bases between the two ends. Germline CDR1 and CDR2: SGHNT and YYREEE (reference sequence). The CDR3 loop spans 16 amino acids. The CDR3 region is CASSGHWGTNTGELFF. DNA of the CDR3: TGTGCCAGCAGCGGACATTGGGGCACGAACACCGGGGAGCTGTTTTTT.

This clone was seen ten or more times. The rearrangement links TRBV14 to TRBJ2-7; 10 bases fit TRBD1. Germline trimming cut 2 bases from V and 1 base from J; bases unmatched to any gene: 5. CDR1 and CDR2 (germline): SGHDN, FVKESK. The CDR3 runs to 16 residues. CDR3 DNA: TGTGCCAGCAGCCAAAGACCGGGACAGGGGTCCTACGAGCAGTACTTC. Protein sequence: CASSQRPGQGSYEQYF.

This clone was seen ten or more times. This chain connects TRBV5-1 to TRBJ1-3, with D maybe TRBD1 (6 bases). Germline V lookup: CDR1 SGHRS, CDR2 YFSETQ. The germline V and J ends were trimmed by 1 base and 0 bases, with 14 bases remaining between them. There are 17 residues in the CDR3. CDR3 nucleotides: TGCGCCAGCAGCTTGATTCAGGGGAGTAACTCTGGAAACACCATATATTTT. This encodes CASSLIQGSNSGNTIYF.

This clone has ten or more counts. The chain recombines TRBV5-1 with TRBJ2-2; 10 positions agree with TRBD2. This CDR3 is built from 15 residues. The germline gives CDR1 SGHRS, CDR2 YFSETQ. With 9 bases clipped from V and 8 bases from J, the junction kept 13 bases outside the gene matches. CDR3 nucleotides: TGCGCCACCCATAGCGGGGGGACCTCCTTAGGGGAGCTGTTTTTT. Translating gives CATHSGGTSLGELFF.